Shown below are 2 T cell receptor beta chains from a single sample sequenced in a study of control samples from healthy donors and cancer patients. The method was immunoSEQ multiplex PCR; TCRdb's version includes in-frame clones alone and lacks a portion of them. The sample lists some 170,000 clones; approximately 94% were seen once. The sequenced material came from PBMCs. The receptor set was obtained from a man in his 60s with colorectal cancer.

V and J are TRBV5-4 and TRBJ2-1, with 13 bases lining up with TRBD2. Germline V gene data show CDR1 as SGHNT and CDR2 as YYREEE (reference sequence). With V trimmed by 7 bases and J by 8 bases, 6 bases remained unmatched. The CDR3 sequence is 14 residues long. DNA of the CDR3: TGTGCCAGCGGACCGGGACTAGCGGGGTATGAGCAGTTCTTC. Translation: CASGPGLAGYEQFF.

The chain uses TRBV3-1 (or the pseudogene TRBV3-2) and TRBJ2-3; D is unresolved. The CDR3 consists of 12 residues. CDR1 is LGHDT, CDR2 YNNKEL, per germline (reference sequence). V was pared by 1 base and J by 3 bases, with 2 bases between. CDR3 loop: CASSQGTDTQYF. The CDR3 DNA reads TGTGCCAGCAGCCAAGGGACAGATACGCAGTATTTT.